The 8 T cell receptor beta chains below come from one sample, sequenced in a study of monozygotic twins with inflammatory bowel disease. TCRdb re-called the 5' RACE reads, yielding one record per CDR3 amino acid sequence without DNA. This specimen shows about 300,000 distinct CDR3 sequences; the ten leading clones hold approximately 5.9%. The sample consisted of blood. The receptors shown here come from a human donor with ulcerative colitis or Crohn's disease, or a healthy co-twin of an affected twin (not recorded which).

The rearrangement joins TRBV6-2 or TRBV6-3 to TRBJ2-1; TCRdb lists TRBD2, though no DNA is available to test this call. Germline CDR1 is MNHEY and CDR2 is SVGEGT. The CDR3 is 16 residues long. CDR3 region: CASSYTLAGSYNVQFF.

The rearrangement uses TRBV11-1 and TRBJ2-1; TCRdb returns TRBD2, unconfirmable since there is no DNA. The CDR3 sequence is 16 residues long. In germline, CDR1 is SGHAT, CDR2 FQDESV (reference sequence). The CDR3 is CASSRGGTTSYNEQFF.

The chain links TRBV10-3 to TRBJ2-3; TCRdb's D call, TRBD1, is unchecked because there is no DNA. This CDR3 comprises 15 residues. Germline V lookup: CDR1 ENHRY, CDR2 SYGVKD. CDR3 residues: CAISGGAPRTDTQYF.

V is TRBV30 and J is TRBJ2-7; the TCRdb call, TRBD2, lacks DNA for checking. Germline V CDR1 and CDR2: GTSNPN, SVGIG (reference sequence). The CDR3 is 14 amino acids. CDR3 region: CAWGTGLASYEQYF.

The CDR3 is CSARTGGDEQFF. This chain links TRBV29-1 with TRBJ2-1; TCRdb's D gene call, TRBD1, goes unchecked for lack of DNA. Germline CDR1 is SQVTM and CDR2 is ANQGSEA. The CDR3 has 12 residues.

The chain joins TRBV20-1 to TRBJ1-5. The CDR3 totals 14 residues. The germline CDR1 and CDR2 sequences are DFQATT and SNEGSKA (reference sequence). CDR3 residues: CSASHGPTNQPQHF.

This chain uses TRBV12-5 with TRBJ2-5. The CDR3 spans 14 residues. Germline CDR1 LGHNT, CDR2 FRNRAP. CDR3 sequence reads: CASGLGDDQETQYF.

This rearrangement joins TRBV6-5 to TRBJ2-5; the TCRdb D gene call, TRBD1, has no DNA to confirm it. The CDR3 spans 13 residues. The germline gives CDR1 MNHEY, CDR2 SVGAGI. The CDR3 reads CASRTGGQETQYF.